The present T cell receptor (beta chain) was sequenced within a study of monozygotic twins with inflammatory bowel disease. Details on this clonotype: What it recognizes is unknown.

Template switching added UMIs carrying a 6-nucleotide sample barcode. Each CDR3 protein gets one entry in TCRdb, which reprocessed the 5' RACE reads and gives no DNA. This sample contains about 160,000 distinct CDR3 sequences. Study-wide results and caveats: IBD patients carried less diverse TCRbeta repertoires (inverse Simpson) than healthy co-twins. Support was absent for any single strong signal or clonotype linked to IBD. IBD patients exhibited fewer clonotypes shared with other individuals than healthy twins, particularly with disease activity.

The CDR3 contains 14 residues. Germline-derived CDR1 and CDR2 are SGHRS and YFSETQ. The rearrangement joins TRBV5-1 to TRBJ2-5; TCRdb reports TRBD2, a call that lacks DNA to check it against. This clonotype was sampled from a human donor with ulcerative colitis or Crohn's disease, or a healthy co-twin of an affected twin (not recorded which). The source material was blood. The chain's CDR3 is CASSLSFSEETQYF.